This T cell receptor (beta chain) was sequenced during a study of identical twins. TCRdb reprocessed the 5' RACE reads with MiXCR, giving one entry per CDR3 protein. Here the sample spans a few hundred thousand distinct CDR3 sequences, 9% to 10% being singletons. Another study also made use of these data, one on yellow fever vaccine responses in identical twins.

The receptor comes from a young woman in good health. The sequenced material came from PBMCs.

CDR3 amino acids: CASSRGLENNEQFF. The DNA for the CDR3 is TGTGCCAGCAGTCGGGGACTAGAAAACAATGAGCAGTTCTTC. V and J are TRBV6-1 and TRBJ2-1; 8 bases line up with TRBD2. Trimming at V came to 5 bases and at J to 5 bases, leaving 5 bases not matched to a gene. Germline lookup yields CDR1 MNHNS and CDR2 SASEGT. The CDR3 has 14 amino acids.